One and the same sample provided the 17 T cell receptor beta chains below, sequenced in a study of a mutant IDH1 vaccine in newly diagnosed glioma. Time point described: baseline, week 1 (first vaccination visit). As to treatment: pre-vaccination baseline after standard-of-care therapy. The assay was immunoSEQ multiplex PCR, and TCRdb's table has in-frame clones only and misses some. The profile shows about 88,000 clones, roughly 80% of them singletons. Here the sequenced sample was PBMCs, taken from a glioma patient treated with radiotherapy, temozolomide or both. Receptor source: a man between 35 and 55 years old with glioma. Some clones in this sample may be carry-over from other donors' samples.

The rearrangement links TRBV29-1 to TRBJ2-4; D unclear. This CDR3 has 13 amino acids. V was clipped by 4 bases and J by 0 bases, with 7 bases between them. The germline V gene encodes CDR1 SQVTM and CDR2 ANQGSEA. Here the CDR3 reads CSVVQLAKNIQYF. The CDR3 DNA sequence: TGCAGCGTTGTTCAGCTAGCCAAAAACATTCAGTACTTC.

V is TRBV10-1 and J is TRBJ2-1, with 11 bases lining up with TRBD2. The CDR3 is made up of 14 amino acids. The junction had 4 bases not matched to a gene; V was cut back by 5 bases and J by 7 bases. In germline, CDR1 is WNHNN, CDR2 SYGVQD (reference sequence). CDR3 amino acids: CASSKRTSGNEQFF. CDR3 bases: TGCGCCAGCAGTAAGCGGACTAGCGGGAATGAGCAGTTCTTC.

This clone was picked up a small number of times. The V gene is TRBV27, the J gene TRBJ1-1; a weak D match, TRBD1 (5 bases). The germline V gene has CDR1 MNHEY and CDR2 SMNVEV (reference sequence). CDR3 length equals 15 residues. Trimming cost V 6 bases and J 3 bases, with 17 bases left between them. The CDR3 loop reads CASSLLDLGDTEAFF. CDR3 sequence (DNA): TGTGCCAGCAGCTTACTGGATCTGGGGGACACTGAAGCTTTCTTT.

This chain joins TRBV25-1 and TRBJ2-7; D gene uncertain. This CDR3 is 13 amino acids long. Germline V gene lookup returns CDR1 MGHDK and CDR2 SYGVNS. Trimming removed 5 bases from V and 0 bases from J, with 8 bases in between. CDR3 amino acids: CASSLPSSYEQYF. The CDR3 nucleotides are TGTGCCAGCAGTCTGCCGAGCTCCTACGAGCAGTACTTC.

The chain carries TRBV2 and TRBJ1-5; 7 bases map to TRBD1. V gave up 6 bases and J gave up 0 bases; unmatched junction bases: 5. The length of the CDR3 is 15 residues. CDR1 and CDR2 from the germline V gene are SNHLY and FYNNEI. CDR3 bases: TGTGCCAGCAGCCGGGACAGAGATAGCAATCAGCCCCAGCATTTT. It translates to CASSRDRDSNQPQHF.

The V gene is TRBV29-1, the J gene TRBJ2-2; 7 nucleotides agree with TRBD1. Germline CDR1 is SQVTM and CDR2 is ANQGSEA. The CDR3 is 13 residues long. CDR3 sequence: CAWRTGNTGELFF. The CDR3 region has the DNA TGCGCTTGGAGGACAGGGAACACCGGGGAGCTGTTTTTT.

This clone has just a few counts. This chain joins TRBV5-8 and TRBJ1-2; D is ambiguous. This CDR3 comprises 11 residues. CDR1 and CDR2 from the germline V gene are SGHTS and YDEGEE. With 0 bases removed from V and 13 bases from J, the gap between germline ends came to 10 bases. The CDR3 DNA sequence: TGTGCCAGCAGCTTGGCCGAACGGCCCACCTTC. Translating it yields CASSLAERPTF. Drawing the rest from reference TRBV5-8 and TRBJ1-2, the complete variable domain is EAGVTQSPTHLIKTRGQQATLRCSPISGHTSVYWYQQALGLGLQFLLWYDEGEERNRGNFPPRFSGRQFPNYSSELNVNALELEDSALYLCASSLAERPTFGSGTRLTVV.

The chain joins TRBV15 to TRBJ1-1, with a possible D match to TRBD1 (5 bases). CDR1 and CDR2 from the germline V gene are LNHNV and YYDKDF (reference sequence). V lost 4 bases to trimming and J lost 7 bases, with 10 bases between them. The CDR3 extends over 12 amino acids. The CDR3, as DNA: TGTGCCACCAGCACGGGGGGATTTGAAGCTTTCTTT. Translating gives CATSTGGFEAFF.

V is TRBV6-6 and J is TRBJ1-1; unclear D gene. This CDR3 has 14 residues. Germline V lookup: CDR1 MNHNY, CDR2 SVGAGI (reference sequence). V was trimmed by 2 bases and J by 1 base, leaving 8 bases between them. CDR3 region: CASSYKGKNTEAFF. CDR3 in DNA: TGTGCCAGCAGTTACAAAGGCAAGAACACTGAAGCTTTCTTT.

The rearrangement joins TRBV19 to TRBJ1-3; tentatively, D is TRBD1 (5 bases). The V end was cut by 3 bases, the J end by 7 bases, with 10 bases between. The germline gives CDR1 LNHDA, CDR2 SQIVND (reference sequence). The CDR3 covers 13 residues. CDR3 bases: TGTGCCAGTAGTATGGGACCTCGGAACACCATATATTTT. As protein: CASSMGPRNTIYF.

This rearrangement joins TRBV4-1 to TRBJ1-2, with 7 bases fitting TRBD1. Germline V gene lookup returns CDR1 MGHRA and CDR2 YSYEKL. This CDR3 comprises 18 residues. V lost 2 bases to trimming and J lost 0 bases; unmatched junction nucleotides: 12. CDR3 residues: CASSQPIRDRRSNYGYTF. DNA of the CDR3: TGCGCCAGCAGCCAACCAATTCGGGACAGACGATCTAACTATGGCTACACCTTC.

The chain carries TRBV18 and TRBJ1-1; D gene ambiguous. V was shortened by 4 bases and J by 1 base, with 10 bases between the two germline ends. This CDR3 spans 14 amino acids. The germline V gene has CDR1 KGHSH and CDR2 LQKENI. CDR3 protein: CASSRILGNTEAFF. CDR3 in DNA: TGTGCCAGCTCACGGATTTTGGGGAACACTGAAGCTTTCTTT.

The rearrangement links TRBV25-1 to TRBJ1-6; D perhaps matches TRBD1 (6 bases). V was shortened by 5 bases and J by 9 bases, with 17 bases between the two germline ends. The CDR3 extends over 15 amino acids. Germline CDR1 and CDR2: MGHDK and SYGVNS. CDR3 in DNA: TGTGCCAGCAGTTCTTCACAGGGCCAGGGTTCACCCCTCCACTTT. As protein: CASSSSQGQGSPLHF.

CDR3 sequence reads: CASSSRRGLGTGELFF. Here the CDR3 DNA reads TGTGCCAGCAGCTCCCGCAGGGGGCTTGGGACCGGGGAGCTGTTTTTT. The rearrangement joins TRBV7-9 to TRBJ2-2; TRBD1 aligns across 8 bases. Losses at the gene ends were 4 bases for V and 5 bases for J; bases not matched to a gene: 9. This CDR3 contains 16 residues. Germline loops: CDR1 SEHNR, CDR2 FQNEAQ (reference sequence).

J is TRBJ2-2 and V is TRBV9, with a tentative D call TRBD1 (6 bases). Trimming pared 0 bases from V and 4 bases from J, leaving 7 bases between. The CDR3 is 14 residues long. Germline V lookup: CDR1 SGDLS, CDR2 YYNGEE. CDR3 sequence (DNA): TGTGCCAGCAGCGTAGGAGGGGGCACCGGGGAGCTGTTTTTT. Translating it yields CASSVGGGTGELFF.

The chain joins TRBV6-5 to TRBJ2-2, with 11 bases lining up with TRBD1. V was clipped by 9 bases and J by 8 bases; unmatched bases: 5. CDR3 length: 13 amino acids. Germline V lookup: CDR1 MNHEY, CDR2 SVGAGI. CDR3 sequence (DNA): TGTGCCAGTAGGACAGGGGGCTCAGGGGAGCTGTTTTTT. This translates into CASRTGGSGELFF.

V is TRBV18 and J is TRBJ1-1; 9 bases are shared with TRBD1. This CDR3 contains 15 residues. CDR1 is KGHSH and CDR2 is LQKENI in the germline V gene. V lost 3 bases and J lost 1; bases outside the gene matches: 3. CDR3 sequence (DNA): TGTGCCAGCTCACCCAGGACAGGGGAGAACACTGAAGCTTTCTTT. This codes for CASSPRTGENTEAFF.